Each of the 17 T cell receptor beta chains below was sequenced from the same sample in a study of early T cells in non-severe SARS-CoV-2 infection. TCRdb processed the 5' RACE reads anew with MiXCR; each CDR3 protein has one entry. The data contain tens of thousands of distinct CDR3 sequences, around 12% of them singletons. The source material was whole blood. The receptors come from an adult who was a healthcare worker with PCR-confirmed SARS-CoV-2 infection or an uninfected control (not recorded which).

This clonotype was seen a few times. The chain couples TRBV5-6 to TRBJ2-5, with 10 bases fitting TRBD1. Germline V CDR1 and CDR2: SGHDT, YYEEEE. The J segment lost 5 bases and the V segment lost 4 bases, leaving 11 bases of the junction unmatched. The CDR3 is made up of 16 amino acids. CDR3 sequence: CASSNTGQGHQETQYF. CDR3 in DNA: TGTGCCAGCAGCAACACGGGACAGGGGCATCAGGAGACCCAGTACTTC. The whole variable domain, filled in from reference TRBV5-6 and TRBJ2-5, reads DAGVTQSPTHLIKTRGQQVTLRCSPKSGHDTVSWYQQALGQGPQFIFQYYEEEERQRGNFPDRFSGHQFPNYSSELNVNALLLGDSALYLCASSNTGQGHQETQYFGPGTRLLVL.

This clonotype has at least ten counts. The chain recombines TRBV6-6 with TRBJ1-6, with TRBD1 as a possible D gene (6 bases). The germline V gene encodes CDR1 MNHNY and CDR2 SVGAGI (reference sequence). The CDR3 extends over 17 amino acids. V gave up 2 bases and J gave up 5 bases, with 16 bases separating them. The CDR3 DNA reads TGTGCCAGCAGTTACGGGACATACGACATCAATAATTCACCCCTCCACTTT. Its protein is CASSYGTYDINNSPLHF.

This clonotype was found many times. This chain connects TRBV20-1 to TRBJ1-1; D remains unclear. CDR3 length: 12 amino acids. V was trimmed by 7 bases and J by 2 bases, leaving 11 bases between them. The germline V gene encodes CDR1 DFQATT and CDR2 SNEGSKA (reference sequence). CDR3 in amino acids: CSVRSPNTEAFF. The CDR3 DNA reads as TGCAGTGTCAGATCGCCAAACACTGAAGCTTTCTTT.

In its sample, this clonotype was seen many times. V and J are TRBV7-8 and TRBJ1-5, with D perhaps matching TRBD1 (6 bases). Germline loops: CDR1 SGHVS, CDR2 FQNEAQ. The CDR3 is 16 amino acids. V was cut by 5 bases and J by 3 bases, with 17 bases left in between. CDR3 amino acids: CASSASGAQINQPQHF. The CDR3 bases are TGTGCCAGCAGCGCCTCAGGGGCCCAAATCAATCAGCCCCAGCATTTT.

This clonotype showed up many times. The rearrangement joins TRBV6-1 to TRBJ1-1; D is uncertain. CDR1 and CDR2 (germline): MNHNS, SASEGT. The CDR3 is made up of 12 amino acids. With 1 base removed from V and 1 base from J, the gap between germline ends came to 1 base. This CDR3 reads CASSEGNTEAFF. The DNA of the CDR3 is TGTGCCAGCAGTGAAGGGAACACTGAAGCTTTCTTT.

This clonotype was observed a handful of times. CDR3 sequence: CASIPGTVPANTGELFF. Written as DNA, the CDR3 is TGTGCCAGCATTCCAGGGACGGTCCCCGCGAACACCGGGGAGCTGTTTTTT. The genes are TRBV12-3 or TRBV12-4 and TRBJ2-2; either TRBD1 or TRBD2 may supply D (5 bases each). The CDR3 has 17 amino acids. V lost 7 bases, J lost 0 bases, and 18 bases lay in between.

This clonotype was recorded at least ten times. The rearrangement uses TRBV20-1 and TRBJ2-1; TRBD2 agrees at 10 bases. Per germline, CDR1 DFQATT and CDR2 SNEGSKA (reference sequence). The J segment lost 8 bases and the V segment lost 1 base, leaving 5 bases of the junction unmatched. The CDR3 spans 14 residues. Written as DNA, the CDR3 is TGCAGTGCTAGAGTAGCGGGAGGTTTCGATGAGCAGTTCTTC. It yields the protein CSARVAGGFDEQFF.

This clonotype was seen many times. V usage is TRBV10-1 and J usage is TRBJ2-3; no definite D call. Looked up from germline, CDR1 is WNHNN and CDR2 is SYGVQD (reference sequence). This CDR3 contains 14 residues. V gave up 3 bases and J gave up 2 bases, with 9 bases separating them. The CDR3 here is CASSEGASTDTQYF. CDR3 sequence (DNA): TGCGCCAGCAGTGAAGGAGCCTCCACAGATACGCAGTATTTT.

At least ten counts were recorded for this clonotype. CDR3 sequence reads: CASSGPPRRGEQFF. In DNA, the CDR3 is TGTGCCAGCTCGGGACCCCCGAGGAGGGGTGAGCAGTTCTTC. The chain uses TRBV3-1 and TRBJ2-1; possibly TRBD2 for D (6 bases). The CDR3 consists of 14 residues. Trimming pared 8 bases from V and 9 bases from J, leaving 20 bases between. CDR1 LGHDT and CDR2 YNNKEL come from the germline V gene (reference sequence).

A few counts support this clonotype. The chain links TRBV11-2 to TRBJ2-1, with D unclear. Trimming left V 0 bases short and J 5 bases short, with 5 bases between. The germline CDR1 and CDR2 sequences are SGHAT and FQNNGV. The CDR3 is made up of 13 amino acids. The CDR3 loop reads CASSLDLDNEQFF. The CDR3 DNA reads TGTGCCAGCAGCTTAGATCTGGACAATGAGCAGTTCTTC.

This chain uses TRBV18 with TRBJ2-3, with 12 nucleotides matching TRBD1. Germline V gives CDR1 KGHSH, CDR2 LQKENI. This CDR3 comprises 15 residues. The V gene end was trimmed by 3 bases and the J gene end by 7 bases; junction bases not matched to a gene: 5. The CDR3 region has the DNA TGTGCCAGCTCACCGGGACAGGGGGCGACGAATACGCAGTATTTT. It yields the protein CASSPGQGATNTQYF.

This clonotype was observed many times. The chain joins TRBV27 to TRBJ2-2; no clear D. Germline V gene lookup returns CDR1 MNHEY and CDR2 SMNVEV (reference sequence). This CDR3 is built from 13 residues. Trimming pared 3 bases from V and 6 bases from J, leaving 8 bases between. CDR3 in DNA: TGTGCCAGCAGTTTGGAGTTGGCCGGGGAGCTGTTTTTT. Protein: CASSLELAGELFF.

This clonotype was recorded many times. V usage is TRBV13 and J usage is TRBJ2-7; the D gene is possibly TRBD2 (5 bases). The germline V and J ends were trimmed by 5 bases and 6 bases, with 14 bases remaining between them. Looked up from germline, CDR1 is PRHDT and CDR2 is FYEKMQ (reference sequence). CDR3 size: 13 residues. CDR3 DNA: TGTGCCAGCAGCGTGGCCGGACGGGGCGAGCAGTACTTC. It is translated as CASSVAGRGEQYF.

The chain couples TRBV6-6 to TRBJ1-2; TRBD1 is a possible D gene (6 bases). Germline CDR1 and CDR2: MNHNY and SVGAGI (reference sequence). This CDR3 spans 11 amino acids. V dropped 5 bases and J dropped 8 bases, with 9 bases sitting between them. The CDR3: CASSGGGGYTF. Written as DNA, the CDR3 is TGTGCCAGCAGTGGGGGGGGCGGCTACACCTTC.

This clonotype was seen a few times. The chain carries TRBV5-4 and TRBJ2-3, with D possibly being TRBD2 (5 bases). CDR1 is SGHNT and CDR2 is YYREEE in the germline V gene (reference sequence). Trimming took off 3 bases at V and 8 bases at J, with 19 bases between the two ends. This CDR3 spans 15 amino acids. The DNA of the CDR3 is TGTGCCAGCAGCTCCCCAGGTCAATTCGAGGGTACGCAGTATTTT. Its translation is CASSSPGQFEGTQYF.

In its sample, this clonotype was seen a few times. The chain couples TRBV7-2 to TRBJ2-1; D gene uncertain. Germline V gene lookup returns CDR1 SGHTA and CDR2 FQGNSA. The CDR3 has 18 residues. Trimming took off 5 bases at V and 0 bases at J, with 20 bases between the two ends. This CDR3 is CASSPNLSARFSYNEQFF. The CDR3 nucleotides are TGTGCCAGCAGCCCGAACCTGTCAGCCAGGTTCTCCTACAATGAGCAGTTCTTC. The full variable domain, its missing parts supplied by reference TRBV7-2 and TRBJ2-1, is GAGVSQSPSNKVTEKGKDVELRCDPISGHTALYWYRQSLGQGLEFLIYFQGNSAPDKSGLPSDRFSAERTGGSVSTLTIQRTQQEDSAVYLCASSPNLSARFSYNEQFFGPGTRLTVL.

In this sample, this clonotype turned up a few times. Here the CDR3 reads CASSQGTAMNTEAFF. In nucleotides, the CDR3 is TGCGCCAGCAGCCAAGGGACGGCAATGAACACTGAAGCTTTCTTT. The rearrangement uses TRBV4-1 and TRBJ1-1; D not resolved. This CDR3 is 15 amino acids long. CDR1 is MGHRA and CDR2 is YSYEKL in the germline V gene. Trimming removed 1 base at V and 0 bases at J, with 9 bases between.